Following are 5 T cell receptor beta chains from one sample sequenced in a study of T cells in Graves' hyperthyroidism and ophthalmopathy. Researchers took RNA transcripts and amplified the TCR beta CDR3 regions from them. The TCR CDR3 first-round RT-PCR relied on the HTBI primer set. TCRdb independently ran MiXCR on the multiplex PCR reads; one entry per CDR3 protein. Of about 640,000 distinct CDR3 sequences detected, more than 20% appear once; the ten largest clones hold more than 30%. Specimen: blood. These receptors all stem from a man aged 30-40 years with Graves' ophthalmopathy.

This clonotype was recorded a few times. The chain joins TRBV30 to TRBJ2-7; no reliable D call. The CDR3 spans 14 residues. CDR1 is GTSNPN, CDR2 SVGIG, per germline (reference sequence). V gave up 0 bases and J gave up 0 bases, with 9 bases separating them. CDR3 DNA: TGTGCCTGGAGTGTATCTATGAGCTCCTACGAGCAGTACTTC. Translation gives CAWSVSMSSYEQYF.

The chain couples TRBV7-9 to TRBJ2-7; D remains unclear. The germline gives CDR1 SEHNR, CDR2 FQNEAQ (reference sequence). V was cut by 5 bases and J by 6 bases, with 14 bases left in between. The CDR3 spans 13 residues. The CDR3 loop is CASSPSRFGEQYF. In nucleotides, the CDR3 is TGTGCCAGCAGCCCGTCCCGATTTGGCGAGCAGTACTTC.

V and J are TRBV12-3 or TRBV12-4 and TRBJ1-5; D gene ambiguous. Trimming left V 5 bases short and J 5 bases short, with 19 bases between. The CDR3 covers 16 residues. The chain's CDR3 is CASSNRTWGGDQPQHF. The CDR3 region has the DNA TGTGCCAGCAGTAACAGAACATGGGGTGGGGATCAGCCCCAGCATTTT.

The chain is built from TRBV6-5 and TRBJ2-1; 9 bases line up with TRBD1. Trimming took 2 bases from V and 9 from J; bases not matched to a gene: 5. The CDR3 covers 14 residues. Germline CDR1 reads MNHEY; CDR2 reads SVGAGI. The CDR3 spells CASSYGTGGTEQFF. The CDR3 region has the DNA TGTGCCAGCAGTTACGGAACAGGGGGCACTGAGCAGTTCTTC.

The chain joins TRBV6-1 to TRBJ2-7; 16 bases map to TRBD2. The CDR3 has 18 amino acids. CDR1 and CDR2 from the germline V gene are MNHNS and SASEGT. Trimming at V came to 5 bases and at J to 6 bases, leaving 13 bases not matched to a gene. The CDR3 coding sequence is TGTGCCAGCAGTTGTCCCGGGACTAGCGGGAGGGCTCATGGCGAGCAGTACTTC. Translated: CASSCPGTSGRAHGEQYF.